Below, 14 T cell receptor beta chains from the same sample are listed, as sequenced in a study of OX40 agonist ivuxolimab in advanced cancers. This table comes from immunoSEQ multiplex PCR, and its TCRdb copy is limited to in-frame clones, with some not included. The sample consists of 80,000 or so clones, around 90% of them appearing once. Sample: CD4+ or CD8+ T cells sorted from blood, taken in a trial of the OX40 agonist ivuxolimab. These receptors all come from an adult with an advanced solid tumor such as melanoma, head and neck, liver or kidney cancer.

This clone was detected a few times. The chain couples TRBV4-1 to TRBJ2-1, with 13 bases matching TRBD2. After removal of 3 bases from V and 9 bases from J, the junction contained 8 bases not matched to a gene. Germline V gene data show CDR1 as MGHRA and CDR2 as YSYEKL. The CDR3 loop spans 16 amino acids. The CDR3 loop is CASSHFGLAGAVEQFF. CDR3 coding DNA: TGCGCCAGCAGCCACTTCGGACTAGCGGGAGCTGTTGAGCAGTTCTTC.

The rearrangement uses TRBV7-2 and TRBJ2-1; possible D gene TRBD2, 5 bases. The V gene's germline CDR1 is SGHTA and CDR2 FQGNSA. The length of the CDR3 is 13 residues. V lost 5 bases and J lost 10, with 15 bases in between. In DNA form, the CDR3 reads TGTGCCAGCAGCGAGGCCCGTCGGGGAGAGCAGTTCTTC. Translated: CASSEARRGEQFF.

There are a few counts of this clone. The CDR3 nucleotides read TGTGCCAGTACTCCAAAATCCCCAGGGACCCAGCCCCAGCATTTT. Translated: CASTPKSPGTQPQHF. The V and J genes are TRBV19 and TRBJ1-5, with a possible D match to TRBD1 (5 bases). Germline V gene lookup returns CDR1 LNHDA and CDR2 SQIVND (reference sequence). V gave up 7 bases and J gave up 7 bases, with 20 bases separating them. The CDR3 covers 15 residues.

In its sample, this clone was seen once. The CDR3 spells CASSFADGTEAFF. CDR3 bases: TGTGCCAGCAGCTTTGCGGACGGGACTGAAGCTTTCTTT. The chain carries TRBV11-2 and TRBJ1-1, with D hard to call. The germline V gene has CDR1 SGHAT and CDR2 FQNNGV. The CDR3 is made up of 13 amino acids. The V end was cut by 3 bases, the J end by 5 bases, with 10 bases between. Looking up the rest from reference TRBV11-2 and TRBJ1-1 gives the full variable domain: EAGVAQSPRYKIIEKRQSVAFWCNPISGHATLYWYQQILGQGPKLLIQFQNNGVVDDSQLPKDRFSAERLKGVDSTLKIQPAKLEDSAVYLCASSFADGTEAFFGQGTRLTVV.

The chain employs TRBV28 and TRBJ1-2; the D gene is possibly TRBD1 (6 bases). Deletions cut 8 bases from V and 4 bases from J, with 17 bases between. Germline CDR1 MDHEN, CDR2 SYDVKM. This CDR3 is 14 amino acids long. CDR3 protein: CASHRSQGTYGYTF. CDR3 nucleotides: TGTGCCAGCCATCGTAGCCAGGGGACCTATGGCTACACCTTC.

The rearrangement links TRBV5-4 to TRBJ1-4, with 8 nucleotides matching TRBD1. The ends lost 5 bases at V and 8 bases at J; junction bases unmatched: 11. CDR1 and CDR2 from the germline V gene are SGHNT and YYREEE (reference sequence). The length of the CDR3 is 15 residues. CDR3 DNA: TGTGCCAGCAGGGCTGACAGGGGCACGGGGGAAAAACTGTTTTTT. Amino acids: CASRADRGTGEKLFF.

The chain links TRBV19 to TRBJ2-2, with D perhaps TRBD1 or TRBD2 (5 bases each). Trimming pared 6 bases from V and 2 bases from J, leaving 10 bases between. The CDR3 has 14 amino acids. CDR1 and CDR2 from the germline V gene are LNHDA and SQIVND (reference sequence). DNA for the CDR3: TGTGCCAGTAGATGGGACGTCAACACCGGGGAGCTGTTTTTT. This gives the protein CASRWDVNTGELFF.

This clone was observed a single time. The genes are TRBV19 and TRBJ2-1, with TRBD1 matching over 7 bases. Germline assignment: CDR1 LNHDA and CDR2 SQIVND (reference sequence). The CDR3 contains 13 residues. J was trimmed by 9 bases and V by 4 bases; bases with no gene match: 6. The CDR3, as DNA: TGTGCCAGTAGTACTCAGGGGGATGGTGAGCAGTTCTTC. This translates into CASSTQGDGEQFF.

CDR3 sequence: CASSSGQGSLTDTQYF. DNA of the CDR3: TGTGCCAGCAGCTCCGGACAGGGTTCCTTGACAGATACGCAGTATTTT. J is TRBJ2-3 and V is TRBV5-5, with TRBD1 identical over 8 bases. Germline V lookup: CDR1 SGHKS, CDR2 YYEKEE (reference sequence). This CDR3 has 16 amino acids. The V segment lost 3 bases and the J segment 3 bases; nucleotides outside the gene matches: 9.

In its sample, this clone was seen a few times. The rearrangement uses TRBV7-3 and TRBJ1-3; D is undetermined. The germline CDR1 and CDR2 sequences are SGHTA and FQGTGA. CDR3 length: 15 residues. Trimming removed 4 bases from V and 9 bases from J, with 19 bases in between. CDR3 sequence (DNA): TGTGCCAGCAGCTCGGGTCTCCGGACTCGAAGCACCATATATTTT. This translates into CASSSGLRTRSTIYF.

The CDR3 coding sequence is TGTGCTAGTGCCGTGACAGGACTGAACACTGAAGCTTTCTTT. Translated: CASAVTGLNTEAFF. The chain couples TRBV12-5 to TRBJ1-1; TRBD1 is a possible D gene (6 bases). The CDR3 totals 14 residues. CDR1 LGHNT and CDR2 FRNRAP come from the germline V gene. V was clipped by 7 bases and J by 0 bases, with 12 bases between them.

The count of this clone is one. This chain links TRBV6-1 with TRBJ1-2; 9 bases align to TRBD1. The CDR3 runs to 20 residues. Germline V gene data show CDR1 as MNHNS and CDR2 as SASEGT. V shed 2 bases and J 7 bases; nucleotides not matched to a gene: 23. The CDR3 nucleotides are TGTGCCAGCAGTGAAAGGAGCGTCTGGGGACAGGGTATCATCGGTCGTGGCTACACCTTC. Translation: CASSERSVWGQGIIGRGYTF.

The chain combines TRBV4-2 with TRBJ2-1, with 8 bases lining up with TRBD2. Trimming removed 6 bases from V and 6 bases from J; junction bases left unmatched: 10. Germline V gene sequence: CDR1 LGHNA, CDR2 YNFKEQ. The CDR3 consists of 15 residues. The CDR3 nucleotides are TGTGCCAGCAGTCGTACCGGGACTAGTCTCAATGAGCAGTTCTTC. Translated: CASSRTGTSLNEQFF.

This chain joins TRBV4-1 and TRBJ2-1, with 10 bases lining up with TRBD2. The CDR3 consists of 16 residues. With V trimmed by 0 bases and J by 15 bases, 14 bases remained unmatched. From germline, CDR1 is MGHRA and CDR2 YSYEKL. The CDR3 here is CASSQDGEREGRVVFF. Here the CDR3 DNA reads TGCGCCAGCAGCCAAGATGGGGAGCGGGAGGGCCGAGTTGTGTTCTTC.